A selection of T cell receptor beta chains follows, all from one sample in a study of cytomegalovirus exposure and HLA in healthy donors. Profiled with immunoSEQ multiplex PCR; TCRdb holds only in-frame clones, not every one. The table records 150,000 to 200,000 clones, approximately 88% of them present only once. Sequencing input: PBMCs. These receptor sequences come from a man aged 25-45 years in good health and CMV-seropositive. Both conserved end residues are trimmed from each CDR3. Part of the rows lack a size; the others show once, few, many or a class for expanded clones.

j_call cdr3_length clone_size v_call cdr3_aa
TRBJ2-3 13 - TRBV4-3 ASSLHRGSEDTQY
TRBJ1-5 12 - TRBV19 ASSATGGLQPQH
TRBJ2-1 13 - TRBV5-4 ASSLGSGSYNEQF
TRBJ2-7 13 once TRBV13 ASSSGSGSSYEQY
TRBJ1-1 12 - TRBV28 ASSFRDRNTEAF
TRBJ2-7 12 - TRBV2 ASNPGDSSYEQY
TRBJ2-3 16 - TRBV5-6 ASSLFGSSGSITDTQY
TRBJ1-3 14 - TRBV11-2 ASSRGRGFTGNTIY
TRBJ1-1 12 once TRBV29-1 SAHLAAGDTEAF
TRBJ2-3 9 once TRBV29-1 SAVFTDTQY
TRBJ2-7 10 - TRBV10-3 AITGQGHEQY
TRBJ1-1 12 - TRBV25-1 ASSGQGARTEAF
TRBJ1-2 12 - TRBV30 AWRPSKTNYGYT
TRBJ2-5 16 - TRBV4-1 ASSQEKVGLVSQETQY
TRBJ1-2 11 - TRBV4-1 ASSQDFRAGYT
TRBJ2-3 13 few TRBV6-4 ASSASGGSTDTQY
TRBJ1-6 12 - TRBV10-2 ASTDPGGNSPLH
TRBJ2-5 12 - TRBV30 ACRGAAGLETQY
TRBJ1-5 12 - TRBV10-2 ASNKGRSNQPQH
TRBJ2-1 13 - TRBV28 ASNRGQGIYNEQF
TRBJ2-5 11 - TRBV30 AWSGGHEETQY
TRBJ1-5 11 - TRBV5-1 ASSLGGGQPQH
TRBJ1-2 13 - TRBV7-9 ASSRGTSLMGGYT
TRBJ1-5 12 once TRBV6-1 ASSEAQGDQPQH
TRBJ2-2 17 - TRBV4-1 ASSYTLLDRGRNTGELF
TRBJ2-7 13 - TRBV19 ASSITGQGTYEQY
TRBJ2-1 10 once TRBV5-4 ASSLGAYEQF
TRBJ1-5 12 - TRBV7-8 ASSPTGSNQPQH
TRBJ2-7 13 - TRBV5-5 ASSLETSSINEQY
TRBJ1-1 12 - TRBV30 AWGRKSNRPEAF
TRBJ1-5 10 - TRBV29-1 SAGQGNQPQH
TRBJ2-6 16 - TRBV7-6 ASSSRAHPGSGANVLT
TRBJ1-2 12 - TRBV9 ASSPGGDYYGYT
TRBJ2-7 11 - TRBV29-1 SVPRDTSYEQY
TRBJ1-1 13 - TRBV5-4 ASSRAQGANTEAF
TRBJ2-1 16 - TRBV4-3 ASSQDRAGGGGLNEQF
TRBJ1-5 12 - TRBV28 ASSSTGSDQPQH
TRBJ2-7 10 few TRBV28 AIRDGDYEQY
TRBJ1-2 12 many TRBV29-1 SVLGTGLDYGYT
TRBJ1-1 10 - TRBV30 AWSPVRGVAF
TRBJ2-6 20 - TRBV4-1 ASSQAPFRDRVINSGANVLT
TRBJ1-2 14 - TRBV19 ASSPERTVPNYGYT
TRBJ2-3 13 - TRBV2 ASILLAGHTDTQY
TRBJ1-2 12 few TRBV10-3 AITRGDGLIGYT
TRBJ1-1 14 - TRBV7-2 ASSLELSRPGAEAF
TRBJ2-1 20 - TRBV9 ASSVVPVFDTAGMGFPDEQF
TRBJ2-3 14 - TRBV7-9 ASSRPGTPSQITQY
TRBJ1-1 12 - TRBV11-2 ASSSWTGNTEAF
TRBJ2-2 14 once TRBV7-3 ASSLTGVRNTGELF